This T cell receptor beta chain comes out of a study of identical twins. Findings and limits, study-wide: Excess sharing between twins was weaker in beta out-of-frame sequences. Cord blood's abundant beta clonotypes had fewer insertions, unlike memory repertoires.

This clonotype showed up many times. What it recognizes is unknown. A single record per CDR3 protein comes from TCRdb applying MiXCR to the 5' RACE reads. Altogether roughly 1.6 million distinct CDR3 sequences are present, about 30% being singletons, with the ten largest covering around 0.3%. Source material: cord blood. The clonotype comes from a newborn girl in good health.

The CDR3 spells CSATGTSLTNTQYF. The DNA for the CDR3 is TGCAGCGCCACCGGGACTAGCTTAACGAATACGCAGTATTTT. This rearrangement joins TRBV29-1 to TRBJ2-3, with 9 bases fitting TRBD2. Germline CDR1 reads SQVTM; CDR2 reads ANQGSEA. The V segment lost 7 bases and the J segment 7 bases; nucleotides outside the gene matches: 12. The CDR3 covers 14 residues.